Below, 15 T cell receptor beta chains from the same sample are listed, as sequenced in a study of blood T cell repertoires in COVID-19. Assay used: immunoSEQ multiplex PCR; TCRdb lists only in-frame clones, some missing. The sample lists 45,000 to 50,000 clones; over 80% were seen once. Sequenced: peripheral blood. These receptors were taken from a man between 45 and 60 years old with acute or convalescent COVID-19.

The chain employs TRBV7-3 and TRBJ2-3, with D perhaps TRBD2 (5 bases). With 4 bases removed from V and 2 bases from J, the gap between germline ends came to 13 bases. The germline CDR1 and CDR2 sequences are SGHTA and FQGTGA. The CDR3 covers 15 residues. This chain's CDR3 is CASSSPAGNTDTQYF. The CDR3 nucleotides read TGTGCCAGCAGCTCCCCAGCCGGGAACACAGATACGCAGTATTTT.

Worth noting for this clone: One junction end disagrees with the germline gene, perhaps due to a read error. The chain couples TRBV3-1 (or the pseudogene TRBV3-2) to TRBJ2-7, with TRBD2 matching over 11 bases. This CDR3 is built from 14 residues. Germline V CDR1 and CDR2: LGHDT, YNNKEL (reference sequence). CDR3 residues: CASSQDRTSGRVVF. For the CDR3, the DNA is TGTGCCAGCAGCCAAGATCGAACTAGCGGGAGAGTAGTCTTC.

The rearrangement joins TRBV25-1 to TRBJ2-3, with 11 bases identical to TRBD2. Germline loops: CDR1 MGHDK, CDR2 SYGVNS. The CDR3 consists of 16 residues. V shed 1 base and J 1 base; nucleotides not matched to a gene: 1. CDR3 nucleotides: TGTGCCAGCAGTGAATTACTAGCGGGGGGCACAGATACGCAGTATTTT. This sequence encodes CASSELLAGGTDTQYF.

The chain joins TRBV2 to TRBJ2-1, with 10 nucleotides matching TRBD2. This CDR3 is built from 15 residues. Losses at the gene ends were 5 bases for V and 2 bases for J; bases not matched to a gene: 3. Germline V gene sequence: CDR1 SNHLY, CDR2 FYNNEI. Here the CDR3 DNA reads TGTGCCAGCAGTTCAAGCGGGGGGGCCTACAATGAGCAGTTCTTC. The encoded protein is CASSSSGGAYNEQFF. The variable domain in full, completed from reference TRBV2 and TRBJ2-1, reads EPEVTQTPSHQVTQMGQEVILRCVPISNHLYFYWYRQILGQKVEFLVSFYNNEISEKSEIFDDQFSVERPDGSNFTLKIRSTKLEDSAMYFCASSSSGGAYNEQFFGPGTRLTVL.

This chain uses TRBV10-2 with TRBJ2-5; 7 bases agree with TRBD2. This CDR3 has 11 amino acids. The germline gives CDR1 WSHSY, CDR2 SAAADI. J was trimmed by 5 bases and V by 6 bases; bases with no gene match: 0. The CDR3 loop is CASRGGETQYF. For the CDR3, the DNA is TGCGCCAGCAGGGGGGGGGAGACCCAGTACTTC.

The rearrangement joins TRBV30 to TRBJ1-5; weak D call: TRBD1 (6 bases). Trimming removed 0 bases at V and 3 bases at J, with 36 bases between. The CDR3 sequence is 23 residues long. The germline CDR1 and CDR2 sequences are GTSNPN and SVGIG (reference sequence). In DNA, the CDR3 is TGTGCCTGGAGTGTACCACTTTTCCCTACAGGGCCCCCCACTTGGGGTAACAATCAGCCCCAGCATTTT. The encoded protein is CAWSVPLFPTGPPTWGNNQPQHF.

CDR3 in amino acids: CASSASSGANVLTF. CDR3 coding DNA: TGTGCCAGCAGCGCATCCTCTGGGGCCAACGTCCTGACTTTC. The gene calls are TRBV9 and TRBJ2-6; no firm D call. Germline loops: CDR1 SGDLS, CDR2 YYNGEE. V gave up 3 bases and J gave up 0 bases, with 4 bases separating them. The CDR3 extends over 14 amino acids.

The rearrangement uses TRBV7-9 and TRBJ2-1; possible D gene TRBD1, 6 bases. The CDR3 is 17 residues long. V lost 5 bases and J lost 0, with 17 bases in between. The V gene's germline CDR1 is SEHNR and CDR2 FQNEAQ (reference sequence). The CDR3 loop reads CASSPAWDKISYNEQFF. The DNA of the CDR3 is TGTGCCAGCAGCCCAGCCTGGGACAAGATCTCCTACAATGAGCAGTTCTTC.

This chain uses TRBV6-4 with TRBJ2-1; 8 bases are shared with TRBD2. Germline V gene data show CDR1 as MRHNA and CDR2 as SNTAGT. The CDR3 runs 15 residues. J gave up 8 bases and V 0 bases, and 6 bases lay outside the gene matches. The CDR3 loop is CASSDSTGGPDEQFF. DNA of the CDR3: TGTGCCAGCAGTGACTCGACGGGAGGGCCCGATGAGCAGTTCTTC.

The genes are TRBV7-2 and TRBJ2-7; TRBD2 matches at 10 bases. Germline V gene data show CDR1 as SGHTA and CDR2 as FQGNSA. Trimming took 4 bases from V and 2 from J; bases not matched to a gene: 5. This CDR3 comprises 15 residues. This CDR3 is CASSSLAGVAYEQYF. DNA for the CDR3: TGTGCCAGCAGCTCGCTAGCGGGAGTTGCCTACGAGCAGTACTTC.

V and J are TRBV18 and TRBJ1-5, with a weak D call TRBD1 (6 bases). This CDR3 is 14 amino acids long. Trimming shortened V by 1 base and J by 6 bases, and 10 bases separated the two germline ends. The germline V gene encodes CDR1 KGHSH and CDR2 LQKENI. The CDR3: CASSPRAGVQPQHF. The CDR3 bases are TGTGCCAGCTCACCACGGGCAGGGGTTCAGCCCCAGCATTTT.

The J gene is TRBJ2-7, the V gene TRBV27; TRBD1 is a possible D gene (5 bases). The CDR3 is 14 residues long. Looked up from germline, CDR1 is MNHEY and CDR2 is SMNVEV (reference sequence). The V end lost 6 bases, the J end lost 0 bases, and 12 bases lay between the germline ends. In DNA form, the CDR3 reads TGTGCCAGCAGAGACAGCGCATACTCCTACGAGCAGTACTTC. It yields the protein CASRDSAYSYEQYF.

In this sample, this clone turned up a few times. The chain couples TRBV3-1 (or the pseudogene TRBV3-2) to TRBJ1-2; possible D gene TRBD1, 5 bases. This CDR3 spans 12 amino acids. Trimming took 5 bases from V and 7 from J, leaving 11 bases between them. Germline V lookup: CDR1 LGHDT, CDR2 YNNKEL (reference sequence). This chain's CDR3 is CASSSDTRGYTF. The DNA of the CDR3 is TGTGCCAGCAGCTCGGACACCCGTGGCTACACCTTC.

The J gene is TRBJ2-1, the V gene TRBV21-1; the table gives TRBD2 as D, unverified against the DNA. TRBV21-1 is tagged as a pseudogene. This CDR3 is built from 15 residues. CDR3 DNA: TGTGCCAGCAGTGGTCGGTTCCGCCCCCTCAATGAGCAGTTCTTC. This codes for CASSGRFRPLNEQFF.

As regards this clone: A junction boundary mismatches the germline segment, possibly from a read error. The chain recombines TRBV24-1 with TRBJ2-2; 8 bases agree with TRBD1. Germline CDR1 and CDR2: KGHDR and SFDVKD. This CDR3 has 18 residues. The CDR3 region is CAPRFGTGWDMVAGELFF. As DNA, the CDR3 is TGTGCCCCCAGGTTCGGGACAGGATGGGACATGGTGGCCGGGGAGCTGTTTTTT.